The next 20 T cell receptor beta chains were all read from a single sample in a study of lymphopenia after photon versus proton radiotherapy. The method was immunoSEQ multiplex PCR; TCRdb's version includes in-frame clones alone and lacks a portion of them. The sample gives some 42,000 clones, about 80% of which show up once; around 25% is in the top ten. The specimen was peripheral blood, collected from a patient treated with proton-based radiotherapy. The receptor set was obtained from a woman in her 70s with pancreatic cancer.

The chain uses TRBV7-2 and TRBJ2-1; 9 positions agree with TRBD2. V shed 0 bases, J shed 3 bases, and the junction held 6 bases outside the gene matches. Per the germline V gene, CDR1 is SGHTA and CDR2 is FQGNSA. This CDR3 comprises 17 residues. CDR3: CASSLALAGVNYNEQFF. CDR3 sequence (DNA): TGTGCCAGCAGCTTAGCCTTAGCGGGGGTAAACTACAATGAGCAGTTCTTC.

The chain carries TRBV6-1 and TRBJ1-5; 9 bases line up with TRBD1. From germline, CDR1 is MNHNS and CDR2 SASEGT. With V trimmed by 4 bases and J by 1 base, 8 bases remained unmatched. There are 17 residues in the CDR3. DNA for the CDR3: TGTGCCAGCAGTGGACAGGGGGGCTATGGGAGCAATCAGCCCCAGCATTTT. Amino acids: CASSGQGGYGSNQPQHF.

This rearrangement joins TRBV19 to TRBJ1-2, with D unclear. CDR3 length: 14 residues. Germline CDR1 and CDR2: LNHDA and SQIVND (reference sequence). Trimming shortened V by 8 bases and J by 0 bases, and 13 bases separated the two germline ends. The CDR3 protein is CASGTTGTNYGYTF. In DNA form, the CDR3 reads TGTGCCAGTGGTACGACGGGAACTAACTATGGCTACACCTTC.

The CDR3 loop is CASSRGWYEQYF. CDR3 sequence (DNA): TGTGCCAGCAGTAGGGGCTGGTACGAGCAGTACTTC. This chain connects TRBV28 to TRBJ2-7; a weak D match, TRBD1 (5 bases). From germline, CDR1 is MDHEN and CDR2 SYDVKM. Between the trimmed V and J ends, which lost 5 bases and 4 bases, there was a span of 9 bases. This CDR3 comprises 12 residues.

The V gene is TRBV18, the J gene TRBJ2-1, with D possibly matching TRBD2 (5 bases). Trimming took off 0 bases at V and 5 bases at J, with 26 bases between the two ends. Germline loops: CDR1 KGHSH, CDR2 LQKENI. This CDR3 comprises 20 residues. The CDR3 is CASSPPKGVVGEMSHNEQFF. CDR3 coding DNA: TGTGCCAGCTCACCACCGAAGGGAGTAGTCGGGGAGATGTCCCACAATGAGCAGTTCTTC.

This chain joins TRBV18 and TRBJ1-5; TRBD1 is a possible D gene (6 bases). Trimming pared 4 bases from V and 4 bases from J, leaving 23 bases between. Germline V CDR1 and CDR2: KGHSH, LQKENI. This CDR3 is built from 18 residues. CDR3 nucleotide sequence: TGTGCCAGCTCACTTCAGATGCCCTCGGGGGGCAATAATCAGCCCCAGCATTTT. It encodes CASSLQMPSGGNNQPQHF.

J is TRBJ2-7 and V is TRBV28; TRBD1 matches at 8 bases. The CDR3 sequence is 17 residues long. The V segment lost 2 bases and the J segment 5 bases; nucleotides outside the gene matches: 14. The V gene's germline CDR1 is MDHEN and CDR2 SYDVKM. The CDR3, as DNA: TGTGCCAGCAGTTTACCCCGGACAGGGAATTTGGCGGACGAGCAGTACTTC. Amino acids: CASSLPRTGNLADEQYF. Combining the CDR3 with reference TRBV28 and TRBJ2-7 gives the whole variable domain DVKVTQSSRYLVKRTGEKVFLECVQDMDHENMFWYRQDPGLGLRLIYFSYDVKMKEKGDIPEGYSVSREKKERFSLILESASTNQTSMYLCASSLPRTGNLADEQYFGPGTRLTVT.

The chain joins TRBV11-2 to TRBJ2-7; 8 positions match TRBD1. Germline lookup yields CDR1 SGHAT and CDR2 FQNNGV. V lost 5 bases, J lost 4 bases, and 10 bases stayed unmatched. The CDR3 length is 15 residues. CDR3 nucleotides: TGTGCCAGCAGCGAGGGGATCAGGGGGCGATACGAGCAGTACTTC. It translates to CASSEGIRGRYEQYF.

The V call is TRBV11-2, the J call TRBJ1-1; unclear D gene. Per germline, CDR1 SGHAT and CDR2 FQNNGV. Deletions cut 2 bases from V and 0 bases from J, with 16 bases between. The CDR3 spans 17 residues. The CDR3 is CASSLHLLHGMNTEAFF. The CDR3 nucleotides read TGTGCCAGCAGCTTACACCTACTTCATGGGATGAACACTGAAGCTTTCTTT. Complete variable domain (other parts from reference TRBV11-2 and TRBJ1-1): EAGVAQSPRYKIIEKRQSVAFWCNPISGHATLYWYQQILGQGPKLLIQFQNNGVVDDSQLPKDRFSAERLKGVDSTLKIQPAKLEDSAVYLCASSLHLLHGMNTEAFFGQGTRLTVV.

This clone was recorded a few times. The chain has TRBV19 and TRBJ1-2; D perhaps matches TRBD1 (6 bases). Germline V CDR1 and CDR2: LNHDA, SQIVND (reference sequence). The CDR3 is 14 amino acids. V lost 11 bases to trimming and J lost 4 bases, with 20 bases between them. CDR3 nucleotides: TGTGCCGTTGCCGGAGGACAGTCGGGCTATGGCTACACCTTC. Protein: CAVAGGQSGYGYTF.

The V gene is TRBV6-6, the J gene TRBJ2-5; D is ambiguous. This CDR3 has 13 amino acids. V was clipped by 8 bases and J by 2 bases, with 12 bases between them. Germline values: CDR1 MNHNY, CDR2 SVGAGI (reference sequence). The CDR3 protein is CASLFYTQETQYF. The DNA for the CDR3 is TGTGCCAGCCTCTTTTATACTCAAGAGACCCAGTACTTC.

The chain recombines TRBV5-1 with TRBJ2-3; D might be TRBD2 (6 bases). The CDR3 has 13 residues. Germline loops: CDR1 SGHRS, CDR2 YFSETQ. V lost 3 bases, J lost 8 bases, and 13 bases lay in between. Written as DNA, the CDR3 is TGCGCCAGCAGCTCCCCAAAGGAGGGTACGCAGTATTTT. Encoded protein: CASSSPKEGTQYF.

This clone was observed a few times. V is TRBV6-5 and J is TRBJ1-2, with 9 bases matching TRBD1. The CDR3 runs 15 residues. Germline V lookup: CDR1 MNHEY, CDR2 SVGAGI. After removal of 4 bases from V and 7 bases from J, the junction contained 10 bases not matched to a gene. The CDR3 region is CASSSGTGTGFGYTF. The DNA of the CDR3 is TGTGCCAGCAGTTCCGGGACAGGGACGGGATTTGGCTACACCTTC.

The chain joins TRBV27 to TRBJ2-5; 13 bases fit TRBD2. J was trimmed by 5 bases and V by 5 bases; bases with no gene match: 17. This CDR3 has 19 amino acids. CDR1 MNHEY and CDR2 SMNVEV come from the germline V gene (reference sequence). The CDR3 DNA reads as TGTGCCAGCAGTCTCATAGGACTAGCGGGAGAGGGGATTCGGGAGACCCAGTACTTC. As protein: CASSLIGLAGEGIRETQYF.

This clone is judged medium-sized. The rearrangement joins TRBV5-1 to TRBJ1-4, with TRBD1 matching over 7 bases. The CDR3 is 17 residues long. V was clipped by 3 bases and J by 0 bases; unmatched bases: 8. Germline values: CDR1 SGHRS, CDR2 YFSETQ. The CDR3 sequence: CASSSKTGRATNEKLFF. The CDR3 coding sequence is TGCGCCAGCAGCTCGAAGACAGGGAGGGCAACTAATGAAAAACTGTTTTTT.

CDR3: CASSFGTGAARGYTF. CDR3 sequence (DNA): TGTGCCAGCAGCTTCGGGACAGGGGCCGCGCGGGGCTACACCTTC. The rearrangement joins TRBV5-4 to TRBJ1-2; 10 bases map to TRBD1. Trimming at V came to 2 bases and at J to 8 bases, leaving 9 bases not matched to a gene. Germline-derived CDR1 and CDR2 are SGHNT and YYREEE (reference sequence). The CDR3 has 15 residues.

The chain recombines TRBV19 with TRBJ2-2, with a weak D call TRBD1 (6 bases). V gave up 3 bases and J gave up 8 bases, with 13 bases separating them. Germline-derived CDR1 and CDR2 are LNHDA and SQIVND (reference sequence). This CDR3 region has 14 residues. CDR3 sequence reads: CASSITGFDGELFF. The CDR3 bases are TGTGCCAGTAGTATTACAGGGTTTGATGGGGAGCTGTTTTTT.

Worth noting for this clone: The junction departs from the called germline gene at one end, perhaps through a read error. The V gene is TRBV18, the J gene TRBJ1-2; 7 nucleotides match TRBD1. Germline V gene sequence: CDR1 KGHSH, CDR2 LQKENI. The CDR3 contains 12 residues. CDR3 region: CANSPGGNGYTF. CDR3 sequence (DNA): TGTGCCAACTCACCAGGGGGGAATGGCTACACCTTC.

The chain combines TRBV5-6 with TRBJ2-5, with 7 bases identical to TRBD2. The V segment lost 9 bases and the J segment 2 bases; nucleotides outside the gene matches: 22. The V gene's germline CDR1 is SGHDT and CDR2 YYEEEE. This CDR3 spans 18 amino acids. The CDR3 loop is CATRRRGGGLGAQETQYF. The CDR3 DNA follows: TGTGCCACCAGGAGGCGGGGCGGGGGTCTTGGTGCACAAGAGACCCAGTACTTC.

The sample holds one count of this clone. The DNA for the CDR3 is TGCAGCGCTGCCCGGGGTCAAGAGACCCAGTACTTC. It codes for CSAARGQETQYF. This rearrangement joins TRBV29-1 to TRBJ2-5; a weak D match, TRBD2 (5 bases). The CDR3 runs to 12 residues. Germline lookup yields CDR1 SQVTM and CDR2 ANQGSEA. V gave up 7 bases and J gave up 2 bases, with 11 bases separating them.